Listed here are 26 T cell receptor beta chains from one sample, sequenced in a study of T cells in Graves' hyperthyroidism and ophthalmopathy (dated by TCRdb to 2018 to 2020). Preparation of the library involved multiplex PCR. Reads for this sample came from an Illumina HiSeq 2000. TCR beta CDR3 regions were amplified from RNA transcripts. The first round of RT-PCR for the TCR CDR3 was performed with the HTBI primer set and the Qiagen OneStep RT-PCR kit. The public reads were quality trimmed at Q25 with fastp and then assembled into clones with MiXCR by TCRdb, keeping productive beta chains. Identical CDR3 protein sequences are pooled into one entry, listed with their most common genes and DNA. The sample includes hundreds of thousands of distinct CDR3 sequences, with about 14% observed a single time. The leading ten clones occupy roughly an eighth of the sample. Source material: blood. The receptors derive from a woman in her forties or fifties with Graves' ophthalmopathy.

Remarks on this clonotype: A junction end diverges from the germline sequence, so it may reflect a read error. This CDR3 reads CASSLGGGQAPLSF. The CDR3 bases are TGTGCCAGCAGCCTAGGAGGTGGGCAGGCTCCACTTTCCTTT. The genes are TRBV9 and TRBJ1-1, with D uncertain. The CDR3 contains 14 residues. The germline V gene encodes CDR1 SGDLS and CDR2 YYNGEE.

This clonotype was observed at least ten times. J is TRBJ2-7 and V is TRBV18, with TRBD1 matching 9 bases. Unmatched junction bases numbered 5, after V lost 2 bases and J lost 6 bases. Germline CDR1 is KGHSH and CDR2 is LQKENI. The CDR3 has 14 residues. CDR3 nucleotides: TGTGCCAGCTCACCATTGGGACAGGGAGGCGAGCAGTACTTC. It codes for CASSPLGQGGEQYF.

This clonotype turned up a few times. The CDR3 coding sequence is TGTGCCAGCAGCTTAGGGACTAGCGGGAGTTATAGTTACAATGAGCAGTTCTTC. Translating it yields CASSLGTSGSYSYNEQFF. V is TRBV7-9 and J is TRBJ2-1; TRBD2 aligns across 13 bases. The CDR3 totals 18 residues. V lost 1 base, J lost 4 bases, and 7 bases stayed unmatched. Looked up from germline, CDR1 is SEHNR and CDR2 is FQNEAQ (reference sequence).

This clonotype was seen ten or more times. The CDR3 region has the DNA TGCGCCAGCAGCTTGTACAGGGGGTACCAAGAGACCCAGTACTTC. This gives the protein CASSLYRGYQETQYF. The V call is TRBV5-1, the J call TRBJ2-5, with TRBD1 matching over 8 bases. CDR1 is SGHRS, CDR2 YFSETQ, per germline. CDR3 length equals 15 residues. Trimming removed 1 base from V and 0 bases from J; junction bases left unmatched: 2.

This clonotype was picked up a small number of times. This chain connects TRBV6-1 to TRBJ2-7, with D hard to call. There are 12 residues in the CDR3. The germline V and J ends were trimmed by 5 bases and 6 bases, with 11 bases remaining between them. CDR1 is MNHNS and CDR2 is SASEGT in the germline V gene. The CDR3 spells CASSNSGSEQYF. For the CDR3, the DNA is TGTGCCAGCAGTAATTCAGGTTCCGAGCAGTACTTC.

This chain connects TRBV2 to TRBJ1-2, with D possibly being TRBD1 (6 bases). Germline V CDR1 and CDR2: SNHLY, FYNNEI. With 5 bases removed from V and 8 bases from J, the gap between germline ends came to 12 bases. The CDR3 contains 12 residues. CDR3 amino acids: CASSRGAEGYTF. CDR3 bases: TGTGCCAGCAGTCGGGGGGCGGAAGGCTACACCTTC.

This clonotype has only a few counts. One end of the junction is discordant with germline, which a read error may explain. The chain links TRBV18 to TRBJ2-1, with 8 bases fitting TRBD2. CDR1 is KGHSH, CDR2 LQKENI, per germline. CDR3 length equals 14 residues. Here the CDR3 reads CVSSPGLGVNEQFF. DNA of the CDR3: TGTGTCAGCTCACCGGGACTAGGTGTCAATGAGCAGTTCTTC.

This clonotype was counted at least ten times. The chain has TRBV10-3 and TRBJ2-7; 8 nucleotides match TRBD1. With 10 bases clipped from V and 0 bases from J, the junction kept 5 bases outside the gene matches. This CDR3 is 13 amino acids long. CDR1 ENHRY and CDR2 SYGVKD come from the germline V gene. CDR3 amino acids: CATRDRSSYEQYF. CDR3 nucleotides: TGTGCCACTCGGGACAGGAGCTCCTACGAGCAGTACTTC.

With respect to this clonotype: The conserved phenylalanine or tryptophan normally closing the CDR3 is absent here, so this likely arose from a read error. This chain connects TRBV7-9 to TRBJ1-2; tentatively, D is TRBD1 (6 bases). The V end was cut by 3 bases, the J end by 8 bases, with 10 bases between. Germline CDR1 is SEHNR and CDR2 is FQNEAQ (reference sequence). This CDR3 is 12 amino acids long. Here the CDR3 reads CASSFTGQGYTL. CDR3 coding DNA: TGTGCCAGCAGCTTCACAGGGCAGGGCTACACCCTC.

Many counts were recorded for this clonotype. The J gene is TRBJ1-3, the V gene TRBV18; D is undetermined. The V end was cut by 0 bases, the J end by 0 bases, with 3 bases between. The germline V gene has CDR1 KGHSH and CDR2 LQKENI. The CDR3 sequence is 14 residues long. The CDR3 spells CASSPPASGNTIYF. The DNA of the CDR3 is TGTGCCAGCTCACCACCGGCCTCTGGAAACACCATATATTTT.

This clonotype was counted at least ten times. This rearrangement joins TRBV28 to TRBJ2-1; D is possibly TRBD1 (7 bases). Trimming stripped 6 bases from V and 8 bases from J, with 32 bases between. Germline CDR1 is MDHEN and CDR2 is SYDVKM. The CDR3 covers 19 residues. Here the CDR3 reads CASRLAIDKGTGVVDEQFF. In DNA, the CDR3 is TGTGCCAGCAGACTAGCCATCGATAAGGGCACAGGGGTTGTCGATGAGCAGTTCTTC.

In its sample, this clonotype was seen many times. The chain is built from TRBV6-2 or TRBV6-3 and TRBJ1-5, with a tentative D call TRBD1 (5 bases). Germline CDR1 reads MNHEY; CDR2 reads SVGEGT. CDR3 length equals 16 residues. V dropped 4 bases and J dropped 7 bases, with 20 bases sitting between them. Here the CDR3 DNA reads TGTGCCAGCAGTTGGCCTCTCCGGGACGAGGAACAGCCCCAGCATTTT. This codes for CASSWPLRDEEQPQHF.

Comments on this clonotype: Compared with germline, one end of the junction differs, possibly owing to a read error. The J gene is TRBJ2-1, the V gene TRBV12-3 or TRBV12-4; 7 bases match TRBD2. The CDR3 runs 17 residues. Here the CDR3 reads CARSTARLASGYNEQFF. The CDR3 DNA reads as TGTGCCCGCAGCACAGCCCGACTAGCATCCGGTTACAATGAGCAGTTCTTC.

This clonotype was seen more than once but under ten times. The V gene is TRBV11-2, the J gene TRBJ2-5; perhaps TRBD2 as D (5 bases). Germline V gene sequence: CDR1 SGHAT, CDR2 FQNNGV. V lost 5 bases, J lost 5 bases, and 18 bases lay in between. CDR3 length: 15 amino acids. The DNA for the CDR3 is TGTGCCAGCAGCCTAGCTGTTAACCGGCCCGAGACCCAGTACTTC. As protein: CASSLAVNRPETQYF.

CDR3 bases: TGCAGTGCTAGAGATACAGCGGGAGCAGGTCCCGGGGAGCTGTTTTTT. It specifies CSARDTAGAGPGELFF. V gene TRBV20-1 combines with J gene TRBJ2-2; 8 bases are shared with TRBD2. Germline V gene data show CDR1 as DFQATT and CDR2 as SNEGSKA (reference sequence). The junction had 9 bases not matched to a gene; V was cut back by 0 bases and J by 6 bases. This CDR3 has 16 amino acids.

V gene TRBV14 combines with J gene TRBJ2-5; D remains unclear. V was cut by 0 bases and J by 1 base, with 21 bases left in between. Germline V gives CDR1 SGHDN, CDR2 FVKESK. This CDR3 spans 19 amino acids. CDR3 protein: CASSQDPTDTPYLQETQYF. CDR3 DNA: TGTGCCAGCAGCCAAGATCCAACCGACACCCCCTACCTCCAAGAGACCCAGTACTTC.

This clonotype was found many times. V usage is TRBV20-1 and J usage is TRBJ2-5, with TRBD2 matching over 16 bases. Per the germline V gene, CDR1 is DFQATT and CDR2 is SNEGSKA (reference sequence). This CDR3 has 16 residues. Unmatched junction bases numbered 6, after V lost 3 bases and J lost 5 bases. The CDR3 sequence is CSARGLAGGPGETQYF. Here the CDR3 DNA reads TGCAGTGCTAGGGGACTAGCGGGAGGGCCCGGGGAGACCCAGTACTTC.

This clonotype was recorded many times. The V and J genes are TRBV9 and TRBJ2-7; D might be TRBD1 (5 bases). This CDR3 region has 14 residues. Germline V lookup: CDR1 SGDLS, CDR2 YYNGEE. The germline V and J ends were trimmed by 4 bases and 3 bases, with 14 bases remaining between them. In DNA form, the CDR3 reads TGTGCCAGCAGCCCAAGGGGCATCGGCTACGAGCAGTACTTC. It translates to CASSPRGIGYEQYF.

This clonotype was recorded many times. This chain joins TRBV6-6 and TRBJ1-6; 7 bases match TRBD1. Losses at the gene ends were 1 base for V and 5 bases for J; bases not matched to a gene: 2. The germline V gene has CDR1 MNHNY and CDR2 SVGAGI (reference sequence). CDR3 size: 15 residues. This chain's CDR3 is CASSYLGQDNSPLHF. CDR3 in DNA: TGTGCCAGCAGTTACTTAGGACAGGATAATTCACCCCTCCACTTT.

The count of this clonotype is one. V is TRBV5-5 and J is TRBJ1-5; maybe TRBD1 (5 bases). Per the germline V gene, CDR1 is SGHKS and CDR2 is YYEKEE (reference sequence). V was clipped by 3 bases and J by 6 bases, with 13 bases between them. The CDR3 is 14 amino acids. CDR3 DNA sequence: TGTGCCAGCAGCTGGATGGGGGTTGGTCAGCCCCAGCATTTT. Translation: CASSWMGVGQPQHF.

This clonotype was seen at least ten times. V and J are TRBV20-1 and TRBJ2-7; the match to TRBD2 covers 7 bases. Trimming at V came to 5 bases and at J to 4 bases, leaving 14 bases not matched to a gene. CDR3 length equals 15 residues. CDR1 and CDR2 (germline): DFQATT, SNEGSKA (reference sequence). CDR3 residues: CSAPQLASGEYEQYF. The CDR3 DNA reads TGCAGTGCTCCCCAGTTGGCTAGCGGAGAATACGAGCAGTACTTC.

This clonotype was observed a few times. The V and J genes are TRBV20-1 and TRBJ1-2, with 10 bases aligning to TRBD1. The CDR3 is made up of 15 amino acids. Germline values: CDR1 DFQATT, CDR2 SNEGSKA (reference sequence). After removal of 5 bases from V and 2 bases from J, the junction contained 8 bases not matched to a gene. Here the CDR3 reads CSAPPGQGTNYGYTF. The DNA for the CDR3 is TGCAGTGCTCCCCCGGGACAGGGGACGAACTATGGCTACACCTTC.

At least ten counts were recorded for this clonotype. The CDR3: CASSLSPGLAGFGEQFF. CDR3 in DNA: TGCGCCAGCAGCCTTTCACCGGGACTAGCGGGGTTCGGGGAGCAGTTCTTC. The V call is TRBV5-1, the J call TRBJ2-1; TRBD2 aligns across 13 bases. The CDR3 runs 17 residues. Germline V gives CDR1 SGHRS, CDR2 YFSETQ. The V segment lost 4 bases and the J segment 10 bases; nucleotides outside the gene matches: 14.

This clonotype occurred many times. The chain links TRBV12-3 or TRBV12-4 to TRBJ2-7, with 8 nucleotides matching TRBD2. This CDR3 has 15 residues. The V and J ends lost 5 bases and 2 bases, in that order; junction bases with no gene match: 8. Here the CDR3 DNA reads TGTGCCAGCAGTCCCGACGGGACTAGGACCTACGAGCAGTACTTC. Translated: CASSPDGTRTYEQYF.

In its sample, this clonotype was seen many times. This chain connects TRBV6-1 to TRBJ1-1; tentative D call: TRBD1 (5 bases). The CDR3 spans 16 residues. Trimming took off 5 bases at V and 4 bases at J, with 20 bases between the two ends. Germline V gene sequence: CDR1 MNHNS, CDR2 SASEGT. The chain's CDR3 is CASSYVGAGGATEAFF. The CDR3 nucleotides are TGTGCCAGCAGTTACGTTGGGGCAGGAGGAGCCACTGAAGCTTTCTTT.

This clonotype was seen many times. V is TRBV27 and J is TRBJ1-2, with D possibly being TRBD1 (5 bases). V was clipped by 0 bases and J by 8 bases, with 13 bases between them. Germline V CDR1 and CDR2: MNHEY, SMNVEV (reference sequence). The CDR3 totals 14 residues. In DNA, the CDR3 is TGTGCCAGCAGTTTATCATTAACAGGATACGGCTACACCTTC. Translating gives CASSLSLTGYGYTF.